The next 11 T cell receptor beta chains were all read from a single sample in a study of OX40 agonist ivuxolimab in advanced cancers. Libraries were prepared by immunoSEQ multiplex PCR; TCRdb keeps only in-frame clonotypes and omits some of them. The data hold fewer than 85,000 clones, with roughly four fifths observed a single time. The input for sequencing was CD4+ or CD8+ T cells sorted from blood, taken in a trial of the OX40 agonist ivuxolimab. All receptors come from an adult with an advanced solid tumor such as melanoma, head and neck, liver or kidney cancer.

CDR3 in amino acids: CASSEGYNEQFF. The CDR3 bases are TGTGCCAGCAGCGAAGGCTACAATGAGCAGTTCTTC. This chain joins TRBV11-3 and TRBJ2-1, with no clear D. CDR1 is SGHNT, CDR2 YENEEA, per germline. This CDR3 is 12 amino acids long. V lost 5 bases and J 3 bases, leaving 5 bases between the germline ends.

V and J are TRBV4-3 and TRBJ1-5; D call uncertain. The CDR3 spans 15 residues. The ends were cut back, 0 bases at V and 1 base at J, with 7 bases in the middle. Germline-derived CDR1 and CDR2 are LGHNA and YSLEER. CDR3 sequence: CASSQDRNSNQPQHF. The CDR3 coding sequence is TGCGCCAGCAGCCAAGATCGGAACAGCAATCAGCCCCAGCATTTT.

The DNA for the CDR3 is TGCGCCAGCAGCCAAGAGGGACAGGGACCACCCTACGAGCAGTACTTC. Amino acids: CASSQEGQGPPYEQYF. J is TRBJ2-7 and V is TRBV4-3; TRBD1 matches 9 bases. V lost 0 bases and J lost 2; bases outside the gene matches: 5. CDR1 and CDR2 (germline): LGHNA, YSLEER. The CDR3 extends over 16 amino acids.

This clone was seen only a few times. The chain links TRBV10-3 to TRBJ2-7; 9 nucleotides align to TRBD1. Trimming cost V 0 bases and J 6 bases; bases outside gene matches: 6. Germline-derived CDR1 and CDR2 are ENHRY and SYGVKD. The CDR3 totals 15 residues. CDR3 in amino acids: CAISESANRGPEQYF. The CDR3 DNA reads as TGTGCCATCAGTGAGTCTGCGAACAGGGGGCCCGAGCAGTACTTC.

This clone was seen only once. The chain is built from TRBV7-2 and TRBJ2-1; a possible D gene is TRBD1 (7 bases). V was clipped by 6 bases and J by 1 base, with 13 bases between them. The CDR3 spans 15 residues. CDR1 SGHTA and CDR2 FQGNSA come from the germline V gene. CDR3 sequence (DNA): TGTGCCAGCAGGCCACCAGGGGGGTCCTACAATGAGCAGTTCTTC. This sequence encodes CASRPPGGSYNEQFF.

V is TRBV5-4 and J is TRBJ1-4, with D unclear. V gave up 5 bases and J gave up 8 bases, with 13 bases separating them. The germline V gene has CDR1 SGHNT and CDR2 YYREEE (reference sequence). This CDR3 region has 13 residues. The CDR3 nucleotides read TGTGCCAGCAGTATTCACGGGCGGGAAAAACTGTTTTTT. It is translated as CASSIHGREKLFF.

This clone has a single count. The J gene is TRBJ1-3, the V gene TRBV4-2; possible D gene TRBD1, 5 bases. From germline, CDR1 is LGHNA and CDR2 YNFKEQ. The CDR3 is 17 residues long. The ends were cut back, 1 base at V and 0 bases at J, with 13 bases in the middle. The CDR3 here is CASSQVGGRNSGNTIYF. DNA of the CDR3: TGTGCCAGCAGCCAAGTTGGGGGACGGAACTCTGGAAACACCATATATTTT.

For the CDR3, the DNA is TGTGCCAGCAGCTTAAGGAGTAGGCGGGGGGGTACGCGGGTCACCCAGTACTTC. It specifies CASSLRSRRGGTRVTQYF. The chain recombines TRBV7-8 with TRBJ2-5; 9 nucleotides agree with TRBD2. V was clipped by 2 bases and J by 8 bases; unmatched bases: 18. CDR1 and CDR2 from the germline V gene are SGHVS and FQNEAQ. CDR3 length: 18 amino acids.

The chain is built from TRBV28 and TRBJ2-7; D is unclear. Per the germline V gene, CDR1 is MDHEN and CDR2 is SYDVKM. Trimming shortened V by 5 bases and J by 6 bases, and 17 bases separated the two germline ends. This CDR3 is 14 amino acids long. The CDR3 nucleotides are TGTGCCAGCAGTCGGGCGGCAGGCCTTCGCGAGCAGTACTTC. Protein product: CASSRAAGLREQYF.

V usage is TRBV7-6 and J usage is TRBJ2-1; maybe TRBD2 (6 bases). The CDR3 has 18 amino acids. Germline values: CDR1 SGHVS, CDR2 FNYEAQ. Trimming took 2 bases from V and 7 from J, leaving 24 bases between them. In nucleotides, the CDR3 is TGTGCCAGCAGCTTAACCCCCCTGGGCGGGGCTATTCGAAATGAGCAGTTCTTC. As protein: CASSLTPLGGAIRNEQFF.

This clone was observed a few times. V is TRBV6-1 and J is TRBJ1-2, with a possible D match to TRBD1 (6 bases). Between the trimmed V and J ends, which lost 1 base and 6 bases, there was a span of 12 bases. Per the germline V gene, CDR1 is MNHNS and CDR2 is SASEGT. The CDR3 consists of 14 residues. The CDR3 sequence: CASSEVGGADGYTF. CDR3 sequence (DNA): TGTGCCAGCAGTGAAGTTGGGGGGGCCGATGGCTACACCTTC.